Listed here are 31 T cell receptor beta chains from one sample, sequenced in a study of shared clonotypes between healthy human individuals. Repertoires were generated with immunoSEQ multiplex PCR, while TCRdb's copy carries only in-frame clones and drops some. This table holds about 300,000 clones, around 74% found once. Material: memory CD4+ T cells sorted from blood. The sample's subset: CD45RA-negative fraction. The receptor source for this set is a man aged 25-40 years in good health.

The CDR3 is CARSLTRPHRESSYEQYF. CDR3 coding DNA: TGTGCCAGAAGCTTGACCCGACCACACAGGGAAAGCTCCTACGAGCAGTACTTC. The chain combines TRBV5-3 with TRBJ2-7; possibly TRBD1 for D (6 bases). TRBV5-3 is annotated as an ORF whose role is uncertain. The CDR3 contains 18 residues. The V gene lost 1 base and the J gene lost 0 bases, with 20 bases spanning the gap.

This clone has a handful of counts. The chain joins TRBV10-3 to TRBJ2-7; weak D call: TRBD2 (6 bases). Germline loops: CDR1 ENHRY, CDR2 SYGVKD. V was shortened by 0 bases and J by 2 bases, with 11 bases between the two germline ends. This CDR3 region has 15 residues. The CDR3 sequence: CAISESGGTPYEQYF. The CDR3 DNA reads TGTGCCATCAGTGAGTCGGGGGGTACCCCCTACGAGCAGTACTTC.

Notes on this clone: The sample holds other DNA sequences that translate to the same CDR3. The chain joins TRBV4-3 to TRBJ1-1, with D uncertain. V was cut by 4 bases and J by 5 bases, with 11 bases left in between. Germline values: CDR1 LGHNA, CDR2 YSLEER. This CDR3 has 13 amino acids. The CDR3 sequence: CASSRAVNTEAFF. The DNA of the CDR3 is TGCGCCAGCAGCCGGGCCGTAAATACTGAAGCTTTCTTT.

Concerning this clone: This may stem from a read error, because a much larger clone lies one nucleotide away. The V gene is TRBV6-9, the J gene TRBJ2-2; D remains ambiguous. Trimming cost V 3 bases and J 3 bases, with 5 bases left between them. The CDR3 is made up of 13 amino acids. CDR1 is MNHGY and CDR2 is SVAAGI in the germline V gene. CDR3 sequence (DNA): TGTGCCAGCAGTTACCAGGACACCGGGGAGCTGTTTTTT. Translated: CASSYQDTGELFF.

This clone was seen only once. The chain combines TRBV27 with TRBJ2-1; 9 bases map to TRBD2. This CDR3 has 15 residues. V gave up 5 bases and J gave up 14 bases; unmatched junction bases: 16. Germline V gene sequence: CDR1 MNHEY, CDR2 SMNVEV (reference sequence). CDR3 sequence (DNA): TGTGCCAGCAGTCCTACTCAGGGACTAGCAGGGGTGGAGTTCTTC. Its protein is CASSPTQGLAGVEFF.

This clone came up once. This chain connects TRBV9 to TRBJ1-4; TRBD1 matches at 8 bases. The CDR3 runs to 16 residues. The ends lost 5 bases at V and 4 bases at J; junction bases unmatched: 10. Germline CDR1 reads SGDLS; CDR2 reads YYNGEE. The CDR3 reads CASSRSPGQVNEKLFF. For the CDR3, the DNA is TGTGCCAGCAGTCGTAGTCCGGGACAGGTTAATGAAAAACTGTTTTTT.

J is TRBJ1-1 and V is TRBV25-1; D call uncertain. V shed 5 bases and J shed 0 bases, with 10 bases lying between them. In germline, CDR1 is MGHDK, CDR2 SYGVNS. This CDR3 spans 14 amino acids. The CDR3 is CASSRRYMNTEAFF. In nucleotides, the CDR3 is TGTGCCAGCAGTCGCAGATACATGAACACTGAAGCTTTCTTT.

The chain carries TRBV5-1 and TRBJ2-3, with a tentative D call TRBD2 (5 bases). V was clipped by 7 bases and J by 1 base, with 13 bases between them. The CDR3 covers 14 residues. Germline CDR1 and CDR2: SGHRS and YFSETQ. The CDR3 is CASCSRAGTDTQYF. Here the CDR3 DNA reads TGCGCCAGCTGCTCTAGAGCGGGCACAGATACGCAGTATTTT.

The chain uses TRBV27 and TRBJ1-5; no clear D. Trimming shortened V by 2 bases and J by 6 bases, and 11 bases separated the two germline ends. Germline CDR1 and CDR2: MNHEY and SMNVEV (reference sequence). This CDR3 is 14 amino acids long. The CDR3 sequence: CASSLEWVGQPQHF. The CDR3 DNA is TGTGCCAGCAGTTTAGAGTGGGTGGGTCAGCCCCAGCATTTT.

CDR3 sequence reads: CAWSVRVGTGGNTEAFF. For the CDR3, the DNA is TGTGCCTGGAGTGTACGGGTGGGGACAGGGGGAAACACTGAAGCTTTCTTT. This rearrangement joins TRBV30 to TRBJ1-1; 11 positions agree with TRBD1. Germline values: CDR1 GTSNPN, CDR2 SVGIG (reference sequence). The ends lost 0 bases at V and 2 bases at J; junction bases unmatched: 8. This CDR3 has 17 residues.

The DNA for the CDR3 is TGTGCCAGCAGCTTAATCGCCGTGGATGAGCAGTTCTTC. The encoded protein is CASSLIAVDEQFF. The chain links TRBV7-2 to TRBJ2-1; D remains ambiguous. Trimming shortened V by 2 bases and J by 8 bases, and 10 bases separated the two germline ends. The CDR3 loop spans 13 amino acids. CDR1 is SGHTA, CDR2 FQGNSA, per germline.

The V and J genes are TRBV5-5 and TRBJ2-1; D unclear. Trimming cost V 6 bases and J 0 bases, with 7 bases left between them. The CDR3 length is 13 residues. Germline V gives CDR1 SGHKS, CDR2 YYEKEE (reference sequence). The DNA for the CDR3 is TGTGCCAGCAACGTAAACTCCTACAATGAGCAGTTCTTC. Protein sequence: CASNVNSYNEQFF. The variable domain in full, completed from reference TRBV5-5 and TRBJ2-1, reads DAGVTQSPTHLIKTRGQQVTLRCSPISGHKSVSWYQQVLGQGPQFIFQYYEKEERGRGNFPDRFSARQFPNYSSELNVNALLLGDSALYLCASNVNSYNEQFFGPGTRLTVL.

This chain uses TRBV19 with TRBJ2-1, with 9 nucleotides matching TRBD1. The germline V gene encodes CDR1 LNHDA and CDR2 SQIVND (reference sequence). Unmatched junction bases numbered 12, after V lost 6 bases and J lost 12 bases. CDR3 size: 14 residues. CDR3 sequence reads: CASSHRDRDFGQFF. In DNA, the CDR3 is TGTGCCAGTAGCCACCGGGACAGGGACTTTGGGCAGTTCTTC. The variable domain in full, completed from reference TRBV19 and TRBJ2-1, reads DGGITQSPKYLFRKEGQNVTLSCEQNLNHDAMYWYRQDPGQGLRLIYYSQIVNDFQKGDIAEGYSVSREKKESFPLTVTSAQKNPTAFYLCASSHRDRDFGQFFGPGTRLTVL.

The rearrangement joins TRBV5-8 to TRBJ1-1, with D uncertain. The V end was cut by 3 bases, the J end by 4 bases, with 13 bases between. Per germline, CDR1 SGHTS and CDR2 YDEGEE. This CDR3 region has 14 residues. The DNA of the CDR3 is TGTGCCAGCAGCTCGATGCCTGGGGTCACTGAAGCTTTCTTT. This encodes CASSSMPGVTEAFF.

The gene calls are TRBV19 and TRBJ1-5; a weak D match, TRBD1 (5 bases). Per germline, CDR1 LNHDA and CDR2 SQIVND (reference sequence). Trimming shortened V by 1 base and J by 1 base, and 8 bases separated the two germline ends. The CDR3 has 15 amino acids. The DNA of the CDR3 is TGTGCCAGTAGTATAGGGGGGGGAAGCAATCAGCCCCAGCATTTT. Translated: CASSIGGGSNQPQHF.

The chain employs TRBV11-3 and TRBJ2-1; unclear D gene. The germline V gene encodes CDR1 SGHNT and CDR2 YENEEA. V dropped 1 base and J dropped 5 bases, with 12 bases sitting between them. This CDR3 comprises 15 residues. Written as DNA, the CDR3 is TGTGCCAGCAGCTTAGGAGTGCGGAGCGACAATGAGCAGTTCTTC. Protein sequence: CASSLGVRSDNEQFF.

The chain recombines TRBV2 with TRBJ2-2, with D possibly matching TRBD1 (6 bases). The CDR3 has 13 residues. Germline lookup yields CDR1 SNHLY and CDR2 FYNNEI. Trimming removed 6 bases at V and 2 bases at J, with 7 bases between. The DNA for the CDR3 is TGTGCCAGCAGCAGGGGAAACACCGGGGAGCTGTTTTTT. Protein product: CASSRGNTGELFF.

The V gene is TRBV5-1, the J gene TRBJ2-2; possible D gene TRBD1, 6 bases. V was clipped by 4 bases and J by 1 base, with 11 bases between them. CDR3 length: 15 residues. In germline, CDR1 is SGHRS, CDR2 YFSETQ. The CDR3 nucleotides read TGCGCCAGCAGCCAAGGACAGCTGAACACCGGGGAGCTGTTTTTT. Its protein is CASSQGQLNTGELFF.

The genes are TRBV5-1 and TRBJ2-1; no clear D. The CDR3 consists of 15 residues. Trimming left V 0 bases short and J 7 bases short, with 14 bases between. Germline CDR1 and CDR2: SGHRS and YFSETQ. DNA for the CDR3: TGCGCCAGCAGCTTGGGGACCAACATCGGGAATGAGCAGTTCTTC. Amino acid sequence: CASSLGTNIGNEQFF.

The genes are TRBV28 and TRBJ2-4; possible D gene TRBD2, 6 bases. CDR1 and CDR2 (germline): MDHEN, SYDVKM. CDR3 length equals 14 residues. Trimming took off 4 bases at V and 10 bases at J, with 17 bases between the two ends. This CDR3 is CASSSPQTGEIQYF. The CDR3 region has the DNA TGTGCCAGCAGTTCCCCCCAAACGGGAGAGATTCAGTACTTC.

The V gene is TRBV2, the J gene TRBJ2-2; D gene unclear. CDR3 length: 11 residues. The V end lost 5 bases, the J end lost 6 bases, and 4 bases lay between the germline ends. Germline CDR1 is SNHLY and CDR2 is FYNNEI. The CDR3 sequence is CASSLPGELFF. The CDR3 DNA is TGTGCCAGCAGTTTGCCCGGGGAGCTGTTTTTT.

The CDR3 loop is CASSEMGLGNQPQHF. The CDR3 DNA reads TGTGCCAGCAGCGAAATGGGGCTGGGCAATCAGCCCCAGCATTTT. This sequence joins TRBV7-9 and TRBJ1-5; a weak D match, TRBD1 (5 bases). This CDR3 has 15 amino acids. V was trimmed by 5 bases and J by 2 bases, leaving 13 bases between them. Germline V gene lookup returns CDR1 SEHNR and CDR2 FQNEAQ (reference sequence).

The chain links TRBV11-2 to TRBJ2-1; 10 bases agree with TRBD2. Losses at the gene ends were 5 bases for V and 8 bases for J; bases not matched to a gene: 12. The germline V gene encodes CDR1 SGHAT and CDR2 FQNNGV. This CDR3 is built from 16 residues. The CDR3 nucleotides are TGTGCCAGCAGCCATCTAGCGGGAGTAGGGCCGCATGAGCAGTTCTTC. Encoded protein: CASSHLAGVGPHEQFF. The full variable domain, completed using reference TRBV11-2 and TRBJ2-1, is EAGVAQSPRYKIIEKRQSVAFWCNPISGHATLYWYQQILGQGPKLLIQFQNNGVVDDSQLPKDRFSAERLKGVDSTLKIQPAKLEDSAVYLCASSHLAGVGPHEQFFGPGTRLTVL.

This clone was counted a few times. The chain combines TRBV19 with TRBJ1-5; 9 nucleotides align to TRBD1. Germline V gene lookup returns CDR1 LNHDA and CDR2 SQIVND (reference sequence). CDR3 length: 13 amino acids. Germline trimming cut 9 bases from V and 5 bases from J; bases unmatched to any gene: 5. In DNA, the CDR3 is TGTGCCAGCAAGAGGACAGGGGATCAGCCCCAGCATTTT. It specifies CASKRTGDQPQHF.

Notes on this clone: In the same sample, other DNA sequences code for this CDR3. This chain links TRBV7-8 with TRBJ2-3; 11 bases align to TRBD2. Germline V gene data show CDR1 as SGHVS and CDR2 as FQNEAQ. The V and J ends lost 3 bases and 3 bases, in that order; junction bases with no gene match: 2. This CDR3 region has 15 residues. The DNA for the CDR3 is TGTGCCAGCAGCTTTAGCGGGAGGGGAACAGATACGCAGTATTTT. Its protein product is CASSFSGRGTDTQYF.

The J gene is TRBJ2-3, the V gene TRBV4-3, with a possible D match to TRBD2 (6 bases). V was shortened by 0 bases and J by 1 base, with 8 bases between the two germline ends. The CDR3 is 15 residues long. Germline lookup yields CDR1 LGHNA and CDR2 YSLEER. CDR3 sequence (DNA): TGCGCCAGCAGCCAAGACGGGGGTGGCACAGATACGCAGTATTTT. Protein product: CASSQDGGGTDTQYF.

This clone was detected only once. The chain employs TRBV28 and TRBJ1-1; possibly TRBD1 for D (6 bases). Germline CDR1 and CDR2: MDHEN and SYDVKM. The CDR3 totals 15 residues. The ends were cut back, 5 bases at V and 4 bases at J, with 17 bases in the middle. The CDR3 region is CASSDGGASGTEAFF. The DNA for the CDR3 is TGTGCCAGCAGTGACGGGGGCGCCTCGGGCACTGAAGCTTTCTTT.

This chain joins TRBV2 and TRBJ1-5; D call uncertain. With 3 bases removed from V and 2 bases from J, the gap between germline ends came to 11 bases. The germline V gene has CDR1 SNHLY and CDR2 FYNNEI. The CDR3 has 15 residues. The CDR3 region is CASSEEEVGNQPQHF. DNA for the CDR3: TGTGCCAGCAGTGAGGAAGAGGTCGGCAATCAGCCCCAGCATTTT.

The rearrangement links TRBV4-1 to TRBJ1-2; D not certain. Germline values: CDR1 MGHRA, CDR2 YSYEKL. The V end was cut by 0 bases, the J end by 4 bases, with 9 bases between. This CDR3 region has 14 residues. This CDR3 reads CASSQDAVFYGYTF. CDR3 bases: TGCGCCAGCAGCCAAGACGCGGTTTTCTATGGCTACACCTTC.

The chain employs TRBV7-9 and TRBJ2-3; no clear D. Germline-derived CDR1 and CDR2 are SEHNR and FQNEAQ (reference sequence). V was trimmed by 1 base and J by 2 bases, leaving 7 bases between them. This CDR3 has 14 residues. The CDR3 sequence: CASSLEGLTDTQYF. In nucleotides, the CDR3 is TGTGCCAGCAGCTTAGAAGGGCTCACAGATACGCAGTATTTT.

This sequence joins TRBV7-8 and TRBJ2-3; the match to TRBD2 covers 13 bases. This CDR3 is built from 16 residues. Trimming took 5 bases from V and 5 from J; bases not matched to a gene: 7. CDR1 is SGHVS, CDR2 FQNEAQ, per germline. CDR3 nucleotides: TGTGCCAGCAGCCCAATACTAGCGGGAGGGAAAGATACGCAGTATTTT. Amino acids: CASSPILAGGKDTQYF. Full variable domain (missing parts from reference TRBV7-8 and TRBJ2-3): GAGVSQSPRYKVAKRGQDVALRCDPISGHVSLFWYQQALGQGPEFLTYFQNEAQLDKSGLPSDRFFAERPEGSVSTLKIQRTQQEDSAVYLCASSPILAGGKDTQYFGPGTRLTVL.